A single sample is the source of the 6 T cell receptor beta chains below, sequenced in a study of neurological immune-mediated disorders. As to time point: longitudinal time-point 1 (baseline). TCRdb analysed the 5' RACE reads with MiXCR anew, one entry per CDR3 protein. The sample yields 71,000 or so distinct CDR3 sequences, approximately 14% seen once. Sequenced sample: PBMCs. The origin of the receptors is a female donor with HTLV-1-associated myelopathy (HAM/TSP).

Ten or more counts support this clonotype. As DNA, the CDR3 is TGTGCCAGCAGCCCCCCGGGAGGGACTAGCGGGGGATGGGGTTTGTACAATGAGCAGTTCTTC. It codes for CASSPPGGTSGGWGLYNEQFF. The J gene is TRBJ2-1, the V gene TRBV7-2, with 14 bases lining up with TRBD2. The length of the CDR3 is 21 residues. V shed 5 bases, J shed 4 bases, and the junction held 19 bases outside the gene matches. The germline V gene has CDR1 SGHTA and CDR2 FQGNSA.

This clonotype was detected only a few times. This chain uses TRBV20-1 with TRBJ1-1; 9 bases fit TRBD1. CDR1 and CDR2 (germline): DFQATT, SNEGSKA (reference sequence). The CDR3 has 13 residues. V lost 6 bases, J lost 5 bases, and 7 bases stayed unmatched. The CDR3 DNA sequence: TGCAGTGCGTCCGGGACAGGGAGGACTGAAGCTTTCTTT. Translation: CSASGTGRTEAFF.

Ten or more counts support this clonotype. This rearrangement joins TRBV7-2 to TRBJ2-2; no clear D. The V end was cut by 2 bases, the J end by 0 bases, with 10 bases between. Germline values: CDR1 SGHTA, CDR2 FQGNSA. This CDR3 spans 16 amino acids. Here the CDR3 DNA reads TGTGCCAGCAGCTTATGGTCTACGTCGAACACCGGGGAGCTGTTTTTT. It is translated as CASSLWSTSNTGELFF. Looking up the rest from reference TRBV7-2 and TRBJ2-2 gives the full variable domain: GAGVSQSPSNKVTEKGKDVELRCDPISGHTALYWYRQSLGQGLEFLIYFQGNSAPDKSGLPSDRFSAERTGGSVSTLTIQRTQQEDSAVYLCASSLWSTSNTGELFFGEGSRLTVL.

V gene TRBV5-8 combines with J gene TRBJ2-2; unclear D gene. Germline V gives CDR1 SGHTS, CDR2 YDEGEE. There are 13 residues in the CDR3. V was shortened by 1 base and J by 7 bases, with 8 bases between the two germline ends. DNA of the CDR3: TGTGCCAGCAGCTTGCCCATCGACGGGGAGCTGTTTTTT. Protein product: CASSLPIDGELFF.

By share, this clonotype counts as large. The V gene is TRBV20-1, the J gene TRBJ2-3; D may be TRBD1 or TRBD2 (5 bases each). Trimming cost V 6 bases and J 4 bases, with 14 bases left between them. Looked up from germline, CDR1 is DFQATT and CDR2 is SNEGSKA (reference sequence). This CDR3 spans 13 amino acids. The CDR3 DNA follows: TGCAGTGCCGGTACGGGGCAAGCAGATACGCAGTATTTT. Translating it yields CSAGTGQADTQYF.

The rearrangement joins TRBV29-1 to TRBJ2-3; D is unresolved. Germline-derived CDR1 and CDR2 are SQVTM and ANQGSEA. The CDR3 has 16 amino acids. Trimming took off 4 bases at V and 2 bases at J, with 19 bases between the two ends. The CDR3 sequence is CSVVLQYSRDTDTQYF. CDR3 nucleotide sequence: TGCAGCGTTGTACTCCAATACAGTAGGGACACAGATACGCAGTATTTT.